Below, 23 T cell receptor beta chains from the same sample are listed, as sequenced in a study of blood T cells in healthy people across ages. Then a second PCR, running roughly 6 to 11 cycles, was carried out with a sample-barcoded 5' primer and a J-beta primer mix. One entry per CDR3 protein results from TCRdb running MiXCR on the 5' RACE reads. The sample consists of approximately 1.5 million distinct CDR3 sequences, roughly 43% of them appearing once. The sample consisted of blood. Receptor source: a woman aged 18-35 years in good health.

The chain recombines TRBV9 with TRBJ1-1, with D possibly TRBD1 on 6 matching bases. Germline CDR1 reads SGDLS; CDR2 reads YYNGEE. V lost 4 bases and J 4 bases, leaving 20 bases between the germline ends. The CDR3 loop spans 16 amino acids. The CDR3 sequence is CASSRGSGQLGTEAFF. CDR3 coding DNA: TGTGCCAGCAGCCGTGGGTCCGGACAGTTGGGCACTGAAGCTTTCTTT.

J is TRBJ1-5 and V is TRBV25-1; 8 bases match TRBD1. The J segment lost 11 bases and the V segment lost 2 bases, leaving 5 bases of the junction unmatched. Germline V lookup: CDR1 MGHDK, CDR2 SYGVNS. The CDR3 runs 13 residues. The CDR3 DNA is TGTGCCAGCAGTGAACGAGGGGACAGGACCCAGCATTTT. Its translation: CASSERGDRTQHF.

This clonotype was observed a handful of times. At one boundary the junction diverges from the germline segment, which might be a read error. The V gene is TRBV20-1, the J gene TRBJ1-5; 7 nucleotides agree with TRBD1. The CDR3 length is 15 residues. Germline V gene data show CDR1 as DFQATT and CDR2 as SNEGSKA (reference sequence). The DNA for the CDR3 is TGCAGTGCCGAACCGACAGGGACGGGCAATAAGCCCCAGCATTTT. Its protein product is CSAEPTGTGNKPQHF.

V gene TRBV7-2 combines with J gene TRBJ2-7, with D unclear. The V and J ends lost 0 bases and 0 bases respectively, with 12 bases between them. The CDR3 contains 16 residues. The germline CDR1 and CDR2 sequences are SGHTA and FQGNSA. As DNA, the CDR3 is TGTGCCAGCAGCTTAGCTTCGGGCCTAAGCTCCTACGAGCAGTACTTC. Translation gives CASSLASGLSSYEQYF.

J is TRBJ2-7 and V is TRBV6-1; TRBD2 might be the D (6 bases). CDR1 is MNHNS, CDR2 SASEGT, per germline. The CDR3 extends over 14 amino acids. V lost 9 bases, J lost 2 bases, and 17 bases lay in between. The CDR3 loop reads CASGSAGTAYEQYF. The CDR3, as DNA: TGTGCCAGTGGCTCTGCGGGGACCGCCTACGAGCAGTACTTC.

A few counts support this clonotype. V and J are TRBV6-2 or TRBV6-3 and TRBJ2-5, with D tentatively TRBD2 (5 bases). Germline-derived CDR1 and CDR2 are MNHEY and SVGEGT. This CDR3 comprises 13 residues. Trimming took off 6 bases at V and 6 bases at J, with 14 bases between the two ends. The CDR3 sequence: CASSPRGIKTQYF. CDR3 DNA: TGTGCCAGCAGCCCCCGGGGTATCAAGACCCAGTACTTC.

The chain employs TRBV7-8 and TRBJ2-1; no clear D gene. The CDR3 sequence is 14 residues long. V lost 2 bases, J lost 10 bases, and 15 bases lay in between. Germline CDR1 reads SGHVS; CDR2 reads FQNEAQ. The CDR3 DNA reads TGTGCCAGCAGCTTAATTTTTTGGACGCACGAGCAGTTCTTC. Amino acids: CASSLIFWTHEQFF. The variable domain in full, completed from reference TRBV7-8 and TRBJ2-1, reads GAGVSQSPRYKVAKRGQDVALRCDPISGHVSLFWYQQALGQGPEFLTYFQNEAQLDKSGLPSDRFFAERPEGSVSTLKIQRTQQEDSAVYLCASSLIFWTHEQFFGPGTRLTVL.

The chain links TRBV11-2 to TRBJ1-1; TRBD1 is a possible D gene (6 bases). The V gene's germline CDR1 is SGHAT and CDR2 FQNNGV. The CDR3 has 13 residues. V was cut by 8 bases and J by 0 bases, with 10 bases left in between. This CDR3 is CASRQAMNTEAFF. CDR3 bases: TGTGCCAGCCGACAGGCGATGAACACTGAAGCTTTCTTT.

This clonotype was counted between two and nine times. The chain employs TRBV29-1 and TRBJ1-2, with 7 bases matching TRBD1. The CDR3 runs to 12 residues. The germline V gene encodes CDR1 SQVTM and CDR2 ANQGSEA. CDR3 bases: TGCAGAGCCGACAGGGCGGACTATGGCTACACCTTC. It translates to CRADRADYGYTF.

This clonotype was recorded many times. The junction departs from germline at one end; a sequencing error may be responsible. The V gene is TRBV5-1, the J gene TRBJ1-4, with TRBD1 identical over 9 bases. In germline, CDR1 is SGHRS, CDR2 YFSETQ. The CDR3 spans 14 residues. The CDR3 DNA is TGTGCCAGCAGCTCCGGGACAGGGCATGAAAAACTGTTTTTT. Amino acids: CASSSGTGHEKLFF.

CDR3 sequence (DNA): TGTGCCAGCAGTGTCCTCTCTTCTGGTACCGGGGAGCTGTTTTTT. The encoded protein is CASSVLSSGTGELFF. The J gene is TRBJ2-2, the V gene TRBV2; D not resolved. V was shortened by 4 bases and J by 5 bases, with 14 bases between the two germline ends. Germline CDR1 reads SNHLY; CDR2 reads FYNNEI. The length of the CDR3 is 15 residues.

This clonotype was seen more than once but under ten times. The chain couples TRBV20-1 to TRBJ1-4, with a possible D match to TRBD1 (6 bases). CDR3 length: 16 residues. Trimming took off 3 bases at V and 0 bases at J, with 14 bases between the two ends. The germline gives CDR1 DFQATT, CDR2 SNEGSKA (reference sequence). CDR3 sequence: CSASAGRGSTNEKLFF. The CDR3 nucleotides read TGCAGTGCTAGCGCTGGCAGGGGTTCAACTAATGAAAAACTGTTTTTT.

The chain is built from TRBV12-3 or TRBV12-4 and TRBJ2-1, with D perhaps being TRBD1 or TRBD2 (5 bases each). The CDR3 is 15 amino acids. V lost 4 bases and J 1 base, leaving 11 bases between the germline ends. This CDR3 reads CASSSRRTSYNEQFF. Here the CDR3 DNA reads TGTGCCAGCAGTTCTCGGAGGACATCCTACAATGAGCAGTTCTTC.

A few counts support this clonotype. V is TRBV27 and J is TRBJ2-1, with 11 nucleotides matching TRBD2. CDR1 is MNHEY, CDR2 SMNVEV, per germline (reference sequence). The V segment lost 1 base and the J segment 6 bases; nucleotides outside the gene matches: 11. The CDR3 has 18 amino acids. The CDR3 DNA sequence: TGTGCCAGCAGTTTATTAGGTAGCGGGAGGGCCATGTTCAATGAGCAGTTCTTC. Translation: CASSLLGSGRAMFNEQFF.

The rearrangement joins TRBV6-5 to TRBJ2-1; possible D gene TRBD2, 5 bases. Germline V lookup: CDR1 MNHEY, CDR2 SVGAGI. This CDR3 is built from 15 residues. V lost 6 bases and J 2 bases, leaving 14 bases between the germline ends. For the CDR3, the DNA is TGTGCCAGCAGCTCCCTACTAGGGCCCTACAATGAGCAGTTCTTC. This translates into CASSSLLGPYNEQFF.

This clonotype has more than one count but fewer than ten. The CDR3 nucleotides are TGTGCCAGCAGCCCTCCACAGGGAGAGGGCACTGAAGCTTTCTTT. This translates into CASSPPQGEGTEAFF. The chain employs TRBV3-1 and TRBJ1-1, with D possibly being TRBD1 (6 bases). Trimming left V 4 bases short and J 4 bases short, with 16 bases between. The CDR3 runs 15 residues. Germline CDR1 is LGHDT and CDR2 is YNNKEL (reference sequence). The whole variable domain, filled in from reference TRBV3-1 and TRBJ1-1, reads DTAVSQTPKYLVTQMGNDKSIKCEQNLGHDTMYWYKQDSKKFLKIMFSYNNKELIINETVPNRFSPKSPDKAHLNLHINSLELGDSAVYFCASSPPQGEGTEAFFGQGTRLTVV.

The rearrangement joins TRBV28 to TRBJ1-1; no definite D call. The length of the CDR3 is 13 residues. The V and J ends lost 7 bases and 6 bases respectively, with 15 bases between them. Per the germline V gene, CDR1 is MDHEN and CDR2 is SYDVKM. CDR3 coding DNA: TGTGCCAGCAATCAAGGGTTTGGACCTGAAGCTTTCTTT. Its protein is CASNQGFGPEAFF. The variable domain in full, with the rest retrieved from reference TRBV28 and TRBJ1-1, is DVKVTQSSRYLVKRTGEKVFLECVQDMDHENMFWYRQDPGLGLRLIYFSYDVKMKEKGDIPEGYSVSREKKERFSLILESASTNQTSMYLCASNQGFGPEAFFGQGTRLTVV.

The chain joins TRBV7-2 to TRBJ2-3; D is possibly TRBD1 or TRBD2 (6 bases each). The germline V and J ends were trimmed by 5 bases and 1 base, with 16 bases remaining between them. The CDR3 is 16 residues long. CDR1 SGHTA and CDR2 FQGNSA come from the germline V gene. The CDR3 region has the DNA TGTGCCAGCAGCCCTTATTACCGGGGGCGCACAGATACGCAGTATTTT. This gives the protein CASSPYYRGRTDTQYF.

J is TRBJ1-6 and V is TRBV2; D perhaps matches TRBD1 (6 bases). This CDR3 is built from 14 residues. V was shortened by 7 bases and J by 6 bases, with 13 bases between the two germline ends. Germline V CDR1 and CDR2: SNHLY, FYNNEI. The CDR3 protein is CASNRDMINSPLHF. The CDR3 nucleotides are TGTGCCAGCAACCGGGACATGATTAATTCACCCCTCCACTTT.

The V gene is TRBV20-1, the J gene TRBJ2-2; TRBD1 or TRBD2 may be the D gene (5 bases each). There are 15 residues in the CDR3. CDR1 and CDR2 from the germline V gene are DFQATT and SNEGSKA (reference sequence). V was trimmed by 3 bases and J by 2 bases, leaving 13 bases between them. The CDR3 loop is CSARGEHQNTGELFF. Written as DNA, the CDR3 is TGCAGTGCTAGGGGGGAACACCAAAACACCGGGGAGCTGTTTTTT.

On this clonotype itself: A read error may produce the germline difference seen at one junction end. The gene calls are TRBV14 and TRBJ2-7; D gene uncertain. The germline gives CDR1 SGHDN, CDR2 FVKESK. This CDR3 has 11 amino acids. The CDR3 is CASSQNYGQYF. The CDR3 coding sequence is TGTGCCAGCAGCCAAAACTACGGGCAGTACTTC.

The chain joins TRBV20-1 to TRBJ1-1; D remains unclear. The V gene's germline CDR1 is DFQATT and CDR2 SNEGSKA (reference sequence). The CDR3 consists of 14 residues. As DNA, the CDR3 is TGCGGTACGCGGGATATGAAGGCGAACACTGAAGCTTTCTTT. Encoded protein: CGTRDMKANTEAFF.

V is TRBV11-3 and J is TRBJ1-4; TRBD1 is a possible D gene (6 bases). This CDR3 is built from 17 residues. CDR1 and CDR2 (germline): SGHNT, YENEEA. Trimming cost V 4 bases and J 3 bases, with 18 bases left between them. The CDR3 here is CASSSPGDPDSNEKLFF. In nucleotides, the CDR3 is TGTGCCAGCAGCTCTCCAGGGGACCCGGACTCTAATGAAAAACTGTTTTTT.